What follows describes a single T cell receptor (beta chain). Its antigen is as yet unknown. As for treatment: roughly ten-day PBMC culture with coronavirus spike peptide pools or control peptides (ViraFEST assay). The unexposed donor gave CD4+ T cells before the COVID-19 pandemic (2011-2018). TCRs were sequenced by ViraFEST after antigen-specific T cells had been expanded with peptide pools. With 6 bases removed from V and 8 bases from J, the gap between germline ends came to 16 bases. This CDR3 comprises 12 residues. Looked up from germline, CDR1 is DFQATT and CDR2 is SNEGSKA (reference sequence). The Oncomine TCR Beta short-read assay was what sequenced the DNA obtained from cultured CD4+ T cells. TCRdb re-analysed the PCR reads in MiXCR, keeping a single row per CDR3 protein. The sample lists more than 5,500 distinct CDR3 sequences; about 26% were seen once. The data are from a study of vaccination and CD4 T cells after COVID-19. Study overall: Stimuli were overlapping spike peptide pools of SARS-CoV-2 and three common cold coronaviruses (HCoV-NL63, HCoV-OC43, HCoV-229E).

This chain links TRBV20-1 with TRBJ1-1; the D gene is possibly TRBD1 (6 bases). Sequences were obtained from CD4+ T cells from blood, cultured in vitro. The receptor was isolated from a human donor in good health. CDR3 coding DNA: TGCAGTGCCCAGGAGGGGGTCACCGAAGCTTTCTTT. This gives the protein CSAQEGVTEAFF.